This T cell receptor (beta chain) is from a study of identical twins (dated by TCRdb to about 2016). Study-wide context: To test whether fetal clonotypes persist, the study used deep sequencing on TCR alpha and beta repertoires from monozygotic twins, unrelated adults of various ages, and cord blood. To rule out contamination, replicate twin experiments were performed at different times with different library preparation protocols.

Every donor was a healthy Caucasian. Three pairs of female monozygotic twins, all aged 18 to 29 years, were included in the twin cohort. RNA for TCR libraries was isolated from peripheral blood mononuclear cells. Overall study results and their limits: Zero-insertion analyses could be partly confounded by invariant T cells such as MAIT and iNKT, though diverse VJ usage argued against such confounding for most clonotypes. In monozygotic twins, out-of-frame TCR alpha sharing was systematically underestimated by recombination models, although the models agreed with sharing between unrelated individuals. Fewer insertions were carried by abundant cord blood beta clonotypes; a weaker similar trend was observed in young adult naive repertoires, while no such trend was observed in memory repertoires. Compared with coincidental sharing between unrelated individuals, out-of-frame TCR alpha sequences shared between twins showed an excess of sequences with low generation probability. A weaker excess of twin sharing was found in beta out-of-frame sequences because the signal-to-noise ratio was lowered by fewer shared sequences. Because the same donors could not be followed over many years, conclusions were based on cross-sectional statistical analysis.

Libraries were made using 5' RACE. Sequencing instrument: Illumina HiSeq 2000. Template switching introduced a universal primer binding site; the final cDNA contained a unique molecular identifier, enabling accurate counting of TCR cDNA molecules. First-strand cDNA for TCR alpha and beta chains was synthesized from specific primers in the conserved constant-segment region. Each cDNA library was double barcoded, with a SMART-Mk sample barcode plus Illumina barcodes, to control for contamination. Two successive PCR steps introduced TruSeq adapter sequences along with Illumina sample barcodes. TCR alpha and beta cDNA libraries were sequenced on the Illumina HiSeq platform with custom primers. As for the authors' bioinformatics: Unique molecular identifiers were extracted from raw reads with MiGEC, and CDR3 positions were determined with MiXCR. For each individual, recombination models were inferred using an EM algorithm with the repgenHMM and IGoR tools. The analysis of shared clonotypes was done with the tcR package in R, with sharing normalized by the product of cloneset sizes. To study raw recombination without the effects of thymic and clonal selection, out-of-frame nonproductive sequences were analyzed. Clones were called with MiXCR by TCRdb after fastp trimmed the public reads at Q25, and only in-frame beta chains were retained. Each CDR3 protein gets just one entry, which takes the most common genes and DNA from the rows behind it. TCRdb's processing, not the study's, gives the V and J calls here. The sample table holds hundreds of thousands of distinct CDR3 sequences, of which 8.5% to 9% were seen once. Jointly, the top ten make up around 0.98% of the sample.

As encoded in the germline V gene, CDR1 is SGDLS while CDR2 is YYNGEE. Deletion took 4 bases off V and 7 bases off J, with a span of 20 bases between the germline ends. From cysteine to phenylalanine, the CDR3 is 15 amino acids long. Left in the record is the CDR3 DNA by itself, 45 bases read in frame from the first base. This clonotype turned up a few times. Its recognized antigen is unknown. Base qualities are missing; no much larger clone stands one base away. This same sample was also taken into another study, of yellow fever vaccine responses in identical twins. As that second study puts it: According to the authors, the vaccine-induced T cell response in identical twins seemed to be partly convergent and partly specific to each individual. Focusing on identical twins, the study followed the T cell clones that responded to the vaccine, and did so with precision.

In this chain, TRBV9 is recombined with TRBJ1-1; the D gene is possibly TRBD1, with 5 bases matching. This clonotype originated in a woman aged 18-29 years in good health. Material for sequencing was PBMCs. At the DNA level, the sequence is TGTGCCAGCAGCTTCAAGGTAGGGGTCGATGGTGAAGCTTTCTTT. The encoded protein is CASSFKVGVDGEAFF. The reference TRBV9 and TRBJ1-1 proteins fill in what lies around the CDR3, so the full variable domain reads DSGVTQTPKHLITATGQRVTLRCSPRSGDLSVYWYQQSLDQGLQFLIQYYNGEERAKGNILERFSAQQFPDLHSELNLSSLELGDSALYFCASSFKVGVDGEAFFGQGTRLTVV.